This T cell receptor (beta chain) emerged from a study of beta chain features in type 1 diabetes (dated by TCRdb to the late 2010s). About the investigation overall: Mean age, gender distribution, total cell number and subset yield were not different between patients and healthy donors. Regulatory and stem cell-like memory subsets were obtained from only 8 patients and about eight healthy donors, while naive and central memory subsets were obtained from all 28 donors. A total of roughly 98,000,000 sorted cells were examined across all samples, and a strong correlation was observed between cell number per subset and RNA yield. In the study, recently diagnosed type 1 diabetes patients and matched healthy donors were compared on the TCRB repertoires of their sorted circulating CD4+ T cell subsets.

Results the study describes overall, beyond this receptor: Because cDNA was sequenced instead of genomic DNA, activated cells with high expression could be over-represented, although the groups did not differ in activation or CD3 levels. Naive, central memory and regulatory TCRB repertoires appeared to be more alike among patients than among healthy donors. A moderate but significant shortening of TCRB CDR3 length was observed in type 1 diabetes patients in all four CD4+ subsets. PCR might favor shorter templates, but patient and control samples were amplified and corrected together, so any skew would affect both groups equally. At VDJ recombination sites, type 1 diabetes patients had fewer insertions and more deleted nucleotides, which implies abnormalities in thymic rearrangement. Because the HLA sub-analyses included only small numbers of individuals, any influence of HLA type on TCRB rearrangement was left unresolved.

From a lookup of the germline V gene, CDR1 and CDR2 are MRHNA and SNTAGT. From the cysteine through the phenylalanine, the CDR3 covers 14 amino acids. The entry retains the CDR3 DNA only, 42 bases that are in frame from base 1. V lost 4 bases and J lost 1 base; the stretch between them is 10 bases long. The entire isolated RNA was reverse transcribed using the High Capacity cDNA Reverse Transcription Kit, and thus expressed TCRB transcripts were sequenced. Deep immunoSEQ sequencing was applied to naive, central memory and regulatory T cell samples, giving an average of roughly 3.6 million total reads per sample. After sorted cells were lysed in RLT buffer, RNA was extracted with DNase-treated RNeasy Micro or Mini kits, with the choice depending on cell number. To prevent cross-contamination, every cell subset was processed on its own, while patient and healthy donor samples were processed together. TCRB sequences were amplified from cDNA with the immunoSEQ multiplex PCR, producing 87-bp fragments spanning the CDR3 region. Sequencing of the amplicons was done on the Illumina HiSeq platform. Concerning the study's data processing: PCR bias was corrected computationally using synthetic template baselines, and reads within Hamming distance 2 were collapsed, with unmergeable singletons discarded. Reads were aligned against IMGT so that V, D and J genes, CDR3 length and insertions or deletions at six rearrangement sites could be assigned. Clonotype counts were normalized to sorted cell number within each subset before computing true diversity and Gini coefficients with the tcR R package. The overlap coefficient, calculated on TCRB nucleotide sequences, was used to measure repertoire sharing. The clones in this table, taken by TCRdb from immuneACCESS, are in-frame only. Not every clone is retained; where verified, under half of the shortfall comes from an unresolved V gene, and the cause of the rest is unknown. V, J and clone size derive from that table, while D and trimming were established from the DNA sequence. The sample records a few hundred thousand clones, around 13% of which are singletons. The ten largest clones take up about 6.7% of the sample.

Only a few counts were recorded for this clone. The specificity of this receptor is unknown. The record has no base qualities; no much larger clone is one base away. A single peripheral blood draw of around 0.11 L on average was collected from each donor into heparinised tubes. Naive, central memory, regulatory and stem cell-like memory CD4+ T cells were sorted on a BD FACSAria II using a panel including CD45RO, CCR7, CD25, CD127, CD95 and CD27. A purity above 98% was achieved for all sorted populations. PBMCs were separated immediately by Lymphoprep density gradient centrifugation and were stained directly, without being cultured. Samples were stained and sorted in pairs, with one healthy donor and one patient per experiment, so that batch effects were minimized.

The receptor was derived from a man aged 25 to 45 in good health. The sequencing sample was made of central memory CD4+ T cells from blood. The chain joins TRBV6-4 to TRBJ2-5; the D gene cannot be named for sure. At the DNA level, the sequence is TGTGCCAGCAGTGTACCGGGCCCCCAAGAGACCCAGTACTTC. This is translated as CASSVPGPQETQYF.